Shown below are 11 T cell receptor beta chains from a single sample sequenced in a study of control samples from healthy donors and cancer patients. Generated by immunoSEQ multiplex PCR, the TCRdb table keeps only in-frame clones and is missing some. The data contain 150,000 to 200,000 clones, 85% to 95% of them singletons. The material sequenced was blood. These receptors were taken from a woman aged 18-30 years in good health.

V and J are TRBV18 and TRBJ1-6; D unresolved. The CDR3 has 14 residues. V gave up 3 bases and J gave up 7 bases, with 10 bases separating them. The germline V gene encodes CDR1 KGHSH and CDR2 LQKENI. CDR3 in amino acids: CASSPAAGNSPLHF. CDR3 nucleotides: TGTGCCAGCTCACCCGCGGCCGGCAATTCACCCCTCCACTTT.

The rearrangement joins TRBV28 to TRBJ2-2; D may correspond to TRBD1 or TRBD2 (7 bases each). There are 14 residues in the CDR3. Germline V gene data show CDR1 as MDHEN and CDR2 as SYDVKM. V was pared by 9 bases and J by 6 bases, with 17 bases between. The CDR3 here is CASLGGGSAGELFF. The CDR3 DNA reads TGTGCCAGTTTAGGGGGCGGGAGCGCCGGGGAGCTGTTTTTT.

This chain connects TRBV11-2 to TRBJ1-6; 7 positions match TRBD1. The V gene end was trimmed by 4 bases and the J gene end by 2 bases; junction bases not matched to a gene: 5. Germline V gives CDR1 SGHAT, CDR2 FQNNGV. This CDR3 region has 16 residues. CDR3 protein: CASSSTGTAYNSPLHF. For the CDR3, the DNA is TGTGCCAGCAGCTCCACCGGGACAGCCTATAATTCACCCCTCCACTTT.

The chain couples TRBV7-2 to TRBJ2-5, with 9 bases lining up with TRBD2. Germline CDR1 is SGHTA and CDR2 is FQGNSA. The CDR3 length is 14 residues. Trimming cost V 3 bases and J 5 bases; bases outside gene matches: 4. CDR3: CASSFRREGETQYF. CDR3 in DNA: TGTGCCAGCAGCTTTCGGCGGGAGGGGGAGACCCAGTACTTC. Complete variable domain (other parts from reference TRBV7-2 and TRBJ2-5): GAGVSQSPSNKVTEKGKDVELRCDPISGHTALYWYRQSLGQGLEFLIYFQGNSAPDKSGLPSDRFSAERTGGSVSTLTIQRTQQEDSAVYLCASSFRREGETQYFGPGTRLLVL.

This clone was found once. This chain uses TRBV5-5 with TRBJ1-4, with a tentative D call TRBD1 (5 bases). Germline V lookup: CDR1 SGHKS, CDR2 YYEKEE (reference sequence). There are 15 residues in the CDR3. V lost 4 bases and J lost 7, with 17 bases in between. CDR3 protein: CASSLGAGLTEKLFF. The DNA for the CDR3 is TGTGCCAGCAGCCTAGGGGCAGGGCTAACTGAAAAACTGTTTTTT.

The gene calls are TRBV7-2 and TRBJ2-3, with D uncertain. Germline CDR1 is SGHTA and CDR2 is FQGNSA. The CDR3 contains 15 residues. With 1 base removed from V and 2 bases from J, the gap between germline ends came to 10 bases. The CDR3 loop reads CASSLDAGTTDTQYF. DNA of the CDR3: TGTGCCAGCAGCTTAGATGCCGGAACCACAGATACGCAGTATTTT.

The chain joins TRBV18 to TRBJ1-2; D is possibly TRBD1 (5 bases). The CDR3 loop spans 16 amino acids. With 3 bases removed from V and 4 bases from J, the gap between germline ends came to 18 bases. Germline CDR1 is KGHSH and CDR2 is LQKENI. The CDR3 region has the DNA TGTGCCAGCTCACCGGCTGGAAGCGGGGCCGGCTATGGCTACACCTTC. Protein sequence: CASSPAGSGAGYGYTF.

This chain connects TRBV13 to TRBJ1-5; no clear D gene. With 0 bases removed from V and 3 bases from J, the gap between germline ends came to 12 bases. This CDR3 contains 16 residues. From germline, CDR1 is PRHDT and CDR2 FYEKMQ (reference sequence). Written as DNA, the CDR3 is TGTGCCAGCAGCTTAGGTAGGGTCGGGATCAATCAGCCCCAGCATTTT. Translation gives CASSLGRVGINQPQHF.

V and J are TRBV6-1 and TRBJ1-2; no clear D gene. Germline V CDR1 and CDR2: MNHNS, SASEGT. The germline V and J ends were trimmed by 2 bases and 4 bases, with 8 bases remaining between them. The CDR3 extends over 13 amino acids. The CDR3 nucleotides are TGTGCCAGCAGTGAATATTCGTTCTATGGCTACACCTTC. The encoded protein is CASSEYSFYGYTF.

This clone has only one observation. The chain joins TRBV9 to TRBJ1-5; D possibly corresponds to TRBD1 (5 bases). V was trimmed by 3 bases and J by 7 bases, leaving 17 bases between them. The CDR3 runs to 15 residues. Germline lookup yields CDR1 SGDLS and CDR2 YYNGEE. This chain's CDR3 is CASSAQGALGQPQHF. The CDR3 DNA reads TGTGCCAGCAGCGCCCAAGGGGCCCTGGGGCAGCCCCAGCATTTT.

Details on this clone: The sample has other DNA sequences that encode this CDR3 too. Here the CDR3 reads CASSEAGGWTEAFF. DNA of the CDR3: TGTGCCAGCAGTGAGGCAGGGGGCTGGACTGAAGCTTTCTTT. The V gene is TRBV6-1, the J gene TRBJ1-1; TRBD1 agrees at 8 bases. After removal of 3 bases from V and 5 bases from J, the junction contained 5 bases not matched to a gene. Germline CDR1 is MNHNS and CDR2 is SASEGT. The CDR3 covers 14 residues.